One sample yielded the 3 T cell receptor beta chains listed below, sequenced in a study of T cells expressing NK-cell markers. TCRdb reprocessed the 5' RACE reads; each CDR3 protein has one entry and no DNA is given. The repertoire table contains 350,000 to 400,000 distinct CDR3 sequences. Sequencing was performed on blood T cells: a sorted CD56 or NKG2C T cell subset, CD4+ or CD8+ T cells, or bulk PBMC T cells (not recorded which). The receptors stem from a woman in her 50s in good health.

The V call is TRBV2, the J call TRBJ2-1; the TCRdb D gene call, TRBD1, has no DNA to confirm it. This CDR3 comprises 15 residues. Per germline, CDR1 SNHLY and CDR2 FYNNEI. The CDR3 here is CAQTPPGQSRNEQFF.

The genes are TRBV18 and TRBJ2-1; the TCRdb call, TRBD2, lacks DNA for checking. Germline-derived CDR1 and CDR2 are KGHSH and LQKENI. The CDR3 sequence is 16 residues long. The CDR3 sequence is CASSPKGSPLGNEQFF.

This chain links TRBV2 with TRBJ2-3; the D call of TRBD2 rests on TCRdb alone, since no DNA is present to check it. CDR1 and CDR2 (germline): SNHLY, FYNNEI. The CDR3 is made up of 17 amino acids. CDR3 sequence reads: CASSGDYRRAITDTQYF.